The subject of this entry is one TCR beta chain. Its antigen is unidentified. Authors' processing steps: Junction-only sequences without quality scores came from ImmunoSEQ, so filtering differed. Sequencing used immunoSEQ multiplex PCR; TCRdb keeps in-frame clones, though not all of them. V, J and clone size were drawn from that table, and D and trimming were deduced from the DNA. Of around 2,000,000 clones listed, just over 90% are singletons. This record belongs to a study of shared clonotypes between healthy human individuals. Study details: Researchers drew samples from two women and three men aged 18 to 49. General study findings and limits: Naive subsets usually exceeded memory subsets in estimated richness.

V was cut by 1 base and J by 3 bases, with 19 bases left in between. Germline V gene lookup returns CDR1 MNHNS and CDR2 SASEGT. This CDR3 is 17 amino acids long. Naive CD8 cells were CD45RO-negative, positively selected for CCR7, excluding terminally differentiated effector memory CD45RA+ cells. This chain links TRBV6-1 with TRBJ2-7; possible D gene TRBD2, 6 bases. This sequence was found in a man in his late teens or twenties in good health. Some clones in this sample may be carry-over from other donors' samples. Sequenced: naive CD8+ T cells from PBMCs. For the CDR3, the DNA is TGTGCCAGCAGTGAAGGGGCCACGAAAGCGGGTTTCTACGAGCAGTACTTC. Amino acids: CASSEGATKAGFYEQYF.